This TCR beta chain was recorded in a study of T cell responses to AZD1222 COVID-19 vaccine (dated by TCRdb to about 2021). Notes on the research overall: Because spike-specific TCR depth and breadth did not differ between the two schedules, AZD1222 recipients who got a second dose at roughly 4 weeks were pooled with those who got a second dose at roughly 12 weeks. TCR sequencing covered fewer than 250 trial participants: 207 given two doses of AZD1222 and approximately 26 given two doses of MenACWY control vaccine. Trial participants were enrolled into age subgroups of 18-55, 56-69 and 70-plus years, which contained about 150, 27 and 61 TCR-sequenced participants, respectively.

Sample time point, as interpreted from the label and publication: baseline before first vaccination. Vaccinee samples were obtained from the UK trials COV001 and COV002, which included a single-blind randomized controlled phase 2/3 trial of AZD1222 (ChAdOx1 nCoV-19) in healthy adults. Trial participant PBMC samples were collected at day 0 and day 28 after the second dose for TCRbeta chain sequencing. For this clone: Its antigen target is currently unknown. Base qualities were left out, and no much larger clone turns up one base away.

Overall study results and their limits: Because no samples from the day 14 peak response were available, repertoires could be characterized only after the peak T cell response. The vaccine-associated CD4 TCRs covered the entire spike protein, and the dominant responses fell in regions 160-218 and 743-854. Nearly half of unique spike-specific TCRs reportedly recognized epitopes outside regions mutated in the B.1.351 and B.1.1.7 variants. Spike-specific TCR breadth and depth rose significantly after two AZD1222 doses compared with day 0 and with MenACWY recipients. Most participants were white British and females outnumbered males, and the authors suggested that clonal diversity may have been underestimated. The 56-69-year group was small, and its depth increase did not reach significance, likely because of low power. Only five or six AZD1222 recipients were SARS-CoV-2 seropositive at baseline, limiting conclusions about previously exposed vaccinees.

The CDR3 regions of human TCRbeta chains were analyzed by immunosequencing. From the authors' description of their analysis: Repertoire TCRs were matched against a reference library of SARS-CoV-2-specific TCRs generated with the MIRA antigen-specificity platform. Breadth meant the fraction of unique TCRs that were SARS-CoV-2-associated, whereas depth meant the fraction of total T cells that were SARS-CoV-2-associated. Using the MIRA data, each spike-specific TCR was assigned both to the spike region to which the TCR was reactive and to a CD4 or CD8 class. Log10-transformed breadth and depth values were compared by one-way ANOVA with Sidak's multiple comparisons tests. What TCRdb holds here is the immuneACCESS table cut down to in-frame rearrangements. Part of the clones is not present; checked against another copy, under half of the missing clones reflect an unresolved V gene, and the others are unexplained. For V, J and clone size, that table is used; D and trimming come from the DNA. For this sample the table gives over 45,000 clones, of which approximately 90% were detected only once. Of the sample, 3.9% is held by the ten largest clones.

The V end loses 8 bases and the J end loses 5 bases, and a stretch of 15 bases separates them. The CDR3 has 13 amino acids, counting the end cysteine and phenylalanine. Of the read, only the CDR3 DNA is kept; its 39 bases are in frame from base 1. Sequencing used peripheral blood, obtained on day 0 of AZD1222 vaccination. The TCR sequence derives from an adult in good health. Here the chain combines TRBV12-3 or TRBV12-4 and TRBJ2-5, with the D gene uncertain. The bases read TGTGCCAGCCAAAATCCCAGGCGGGAGACCCAGTACTTC. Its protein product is CASQNPRRETQYF.